This TCR beta chain was profiled in a study of blood T cells in healthy people across ages. The wider study: Per every two T cells, about one barcoded beta molecule was captured by template switching.

Germline V gives CDR1 SGHRS, CDR2 YFSETQ. This CDR3 spans 14 amino acids. Trimming cost V 2 bases and J 11 bases; bases outside gene matches: 8. Regarding the study as a whole: The study regarded diversity estimates from one million T cells as underestimates. Long-lived donors carried more naive CD4+ cells and greater diversity than aged donors.

This clonotype was counted between two and nine times. What it binds is unknown. A second PCR of roughly 6 to 12 cycles used a sample-barcoded 5' primer and a J-beta primer mix. TCRdb independently ran MiXCR on the 5' RACE reads; one entry per CDR3 protein. The sample has about 1.6 million distinct CDR3 sequences, about 32% seen once. Specimen: blood. The gene calls are TRBV5-1 and TRBJ2-5, with 11 bases aligning to TRBD2. This sequence originates from a woman aged 25-40 years in good health. For the CDR3, the DNA is TGCGCCAGCAGCTTATGGACTAGCGGGCGTGAGCAGTACTTC. It specifies CASSLWTSGREQYF.